The clone carrying this T cell receptor (beta chain) was counted only a few times. Its antigen remains unidentified. The data were obtained in a study of cytomegalovirus exposure and HLA in healthy donors. Study-wide results and limits: As confirmed in vitro, three CMV-associated chains were specific for CMV antigens. 164 TCR beta chains were listed as cytomegalovirus-associated.

V lost 4 bases, J lost 2 bases, and 6 bases lay in between. Germline CDR1 SGHRS, CDR2 YFSETQ. The CDR3 spans 12 residues. PCR used 60 Vbeta primers and 13 Jbeta primers. Clones were sequenced by immunoSEQ multiplex PCR, and TCRdb holds only the in-frame ones, with some missing. Of around 190,000 clones in the sample, roughly four fifths were seen once. The TCR was taken from a woman in her twenties or thirties in good health and CMV-seropositive. This chain joins TRBV5-1 and TRBJ2-5; no definite D call. Sequenced input: PBMCs. CDR3 coding DNA: TGCGCCAGCAGCCCTCTGCAAGAGACCCAGTACTTC. Its translation: CASSPLQETQYF.